This T cell receptor (beta chain) was documented in a study of blood T cell repertoires in COVID-19 (TCRdb year 2020). Concerning the study at large: Samples covering the acute and convalescent phases of COVID-19 were provided by collaborators in the United States, Italy and Spain. The material from the prospective study consisted of cDNA or gDNA derived from T cells, B-cell-depleted T cells, or PBMCs. Deeply sampled blood TCRbeta repertoires from subjects exposed to, actively infected with, or recovered from COVID-19 were included in the dataset. The repertoires were released in a freely available public database meant as a resource for research on the immune response to SARS-CoV-2. The samples were drawn from the first 160 participants of the ongoing ImmuneRACE study and from 1,200 or so subjects provided by 6 global collaborators. A de-identified subject ID, COVID-19 status, age in years and sex were almost always included in the sample metadata. HLA class I and class II types, where available, came from metadata supplied by the sample provider rather than from assay-based typing. What the research found in general, with its limitations: How much clinical and demographic metadata was included differed by source and by participant, and the metadata was provided uncurated.

The immunoSEQ Assay, a bias-controlled multiplex PCR, was used to amplify TCRbeta CDR3 regions from genomic DNA. As for the authors' bioinformatics: Nucleated cell counts per sample were estimated from amplification of reference gene primers within the assay. To quantify the absolute abundance of each unique TCRbeta CDR3 rearrangement, sequence reads were collapsed and filtered. For each sample, productive Simpson clonality was calculated as the square root of Simpson's diversity index across productive rearrangements. TCRdb retrieved this table from immuneACCESS and kept in-frame rearrangements only. Not all clones are present; in checked studies, unresolved V genes account for under half, and no reason is known for the remainder. V, J and clone size are those of that table, while D and trimming were read from the DNA. The sample table contains fewer than 200,000 clones; only one count was recorded for 90% of them. Approximately 0.5% of the sample lies in the top ten.

The V and J ends are trimmed by 1 base and 1 base, leaving 8 bases between them. From the cysteine up to the phenylalanine, the CDR3 has a length of 15 residues. Of all the DNA, just the CDR3 is kept, 45 bases in frame from base 1. CDR1 and CDR2 are drawn from the germline V gene: SGHTA, FQGNSA. About this clone: There is no known antigen for this receptor. Base quality data are lacking; no much larger clone is found one base away.

The collaborating institutions used their own protocols to collect whole blood in K2EDTA tubes. For TCRbeta analysis, collaborator samples were shipped as frozen whole blood, as isolated PBMCs, or as DNA extracted from either sample type. The V gene is TRBV7-2 and the J gene is TRBJ2-1; TRBD2 is a possible D gene, resting on 5 matching bases. The source material was peripheral blood. The sequence was collected from a man aged 45-65 years with acute or convalescent COVID-19. The CDR3 has the sequence CASSLVPGSYNEQFF. The base sequence is TGTGCCAGCAGCTTAGTTCCGGGATCCTACAATGAGCAGTTCTTC.